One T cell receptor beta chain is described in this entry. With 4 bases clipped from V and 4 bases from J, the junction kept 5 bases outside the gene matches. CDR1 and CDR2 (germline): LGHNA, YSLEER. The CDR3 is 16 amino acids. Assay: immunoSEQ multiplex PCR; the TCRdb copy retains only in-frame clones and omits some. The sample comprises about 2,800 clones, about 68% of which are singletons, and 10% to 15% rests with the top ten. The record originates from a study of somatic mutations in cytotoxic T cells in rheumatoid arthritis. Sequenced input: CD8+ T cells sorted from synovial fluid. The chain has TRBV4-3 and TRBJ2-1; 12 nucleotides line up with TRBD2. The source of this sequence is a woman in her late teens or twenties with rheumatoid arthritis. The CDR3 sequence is CASSRRLAGDYNEQFF. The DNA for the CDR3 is TGCGCCAGCAGCCGTCGACTAGCGGGAGATTACAATGAGCAGTTCTTC.